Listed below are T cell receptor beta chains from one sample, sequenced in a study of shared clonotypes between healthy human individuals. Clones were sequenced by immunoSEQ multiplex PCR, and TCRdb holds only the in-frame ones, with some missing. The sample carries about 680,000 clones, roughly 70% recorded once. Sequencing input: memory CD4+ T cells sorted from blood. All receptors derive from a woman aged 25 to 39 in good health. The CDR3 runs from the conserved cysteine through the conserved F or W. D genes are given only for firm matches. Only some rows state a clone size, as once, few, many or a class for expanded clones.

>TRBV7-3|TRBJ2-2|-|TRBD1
TGTGCCAGCAGCCTGGGACAGGGGCACACCGGGGAGCTGTTTTTT
CASSLGQGHTGELFF
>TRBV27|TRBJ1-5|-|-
TGTGCCAGCAGCCCGAATCGTAGCAATCAGCCCCAGCATTTT
CASSPNRSNQPQHF
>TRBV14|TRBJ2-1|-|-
TGTGCCAGCAGCCCCTCGCCGTGGGGGGAGCAGTTCTTC
CASSPSPWGEQFF
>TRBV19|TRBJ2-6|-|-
TGTGCCAGTACCCGGACAGTCAGCTCTGGGGCCAACGTCCTGACTTTC
CASTRTVSSGANVLTF
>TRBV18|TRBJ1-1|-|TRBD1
TGTGCCAGCTCACCCCAACCTCCAGACAGGGCCACTGAAGCTTTCTTT
CASSPQPPDRATEAFF
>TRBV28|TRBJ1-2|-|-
TGTGCCAGCATGGCCGCCTTTAACTATGGCTACACCTTC
CASMAAFNYGYTF
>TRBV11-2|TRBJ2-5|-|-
TGTGCCAGCAGCTTAGCCACAGGGAGGGAAGAGACCCAGTACTTC
CASSLATGREETQYF
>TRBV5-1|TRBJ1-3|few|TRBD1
TGCGCCAGCAGCTGGGGGACAGTGGGGACTGGAAACACCATATATTTT
CASSWGTVGTGNTIYF
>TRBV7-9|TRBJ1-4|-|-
TGTGCCAGCAGCCCACCCGCAGGAAGTCCGGAAAAACTGTTTTTT
CASSPPAGSPEKLFF
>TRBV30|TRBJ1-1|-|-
TGTGCCCTCAGGGGCCACCCGGGCCCAAACACTGAAGCTTTCTTT
CALRGHPGPNTEAFF
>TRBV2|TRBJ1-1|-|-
TGTGCCAGCAGTCCGAGGGGGGACACTGAAGCTTTCTTT
CASSPRGDTEAFF
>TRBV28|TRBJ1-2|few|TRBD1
TGTGCCAGCAGTACGGGACAGGGGTATGGCTACACCTTC
CASSTGQGYGYTF
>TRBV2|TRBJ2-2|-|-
TGTGCCAGCAGCCTCGATAACGGGGAGCTGTTTTTT
CASSLDNGELFF
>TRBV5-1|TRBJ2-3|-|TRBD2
TGCGCCAGCAGTTATGGGCGAGCGGGAGGCCCCACAGATACGCAGTATTTT
CASSYGRAGGPTDTQYF
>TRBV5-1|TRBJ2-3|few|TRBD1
TGCGCCAGCAGCCCTGGACAGGCTAGCACAGATACGCAGTATTTT
CASSPGQASTDTQYF
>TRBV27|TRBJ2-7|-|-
TGTGCCAGCTTATTGGTCCCGACAGACTCCCACTCCTACGAGCAGTACTTC
CASLLVPTDSHSYEQYF
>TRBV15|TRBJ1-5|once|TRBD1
TGTGCCACGAGCCTCCGGGACAGGGATCTATATAGCAATCAGCCCCAGCATTTT
CATSLRDRDLYSNQPQHF
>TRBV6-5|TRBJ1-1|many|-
TGTGCCAGCGGCAAGGGTGTGGGGACTGAAGCTTTCTTT
CASGKGVGTEAFF
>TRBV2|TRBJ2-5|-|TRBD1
TGTGCCAGCGGACAGGGCCAAGAGACCCAGTACTTC
CASGQGQETQYF
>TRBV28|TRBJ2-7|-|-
TGTGCCAGCAGTCCCGGGACGAAGACAACCGAGCAGTACTTC
CASSPGTKTTEQYF
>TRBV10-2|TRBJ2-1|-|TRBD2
TGCGCCAGCAATGACCCCCCTAGCGGGAGGACATATGAGCAGTTCTTC
CASNDPPSGRTYEQFF
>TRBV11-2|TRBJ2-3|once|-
TGTGCCAGCAGCTTAAAGGGAGACAATACGCAGTATTTT
CASSLKGDNTQYF
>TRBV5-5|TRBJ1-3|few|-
TGTGCCAGCAGCACGAAGGCCAGCTCTGGAAACACCATATATTTT
CASSTKASSGNTIYF
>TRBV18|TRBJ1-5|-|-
TGTGCCAGCTCACCGGACAACAATCAGCCCCAGCATTTT
CASSPDNNQPQHF
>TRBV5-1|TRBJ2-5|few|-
TGCGCCAGCAGCTACCAGACAGGCCAAGAGACCCAGTACTTC
CASSYQTGQETQYF
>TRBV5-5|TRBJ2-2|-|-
TGTGCCAGCAGCGGAAGGAGTGGGGGAAACACCGGGGAGCTGTTTTTT
CASSGRSGGNTGELFF
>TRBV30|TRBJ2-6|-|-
TGTGCCTGGAGTTTATTAGCAGCCAACGTCCTGACTTTC
CAWSLLAANVLTF
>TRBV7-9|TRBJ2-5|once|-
TGTGCCAGCAGCTTTTCCGGGACCAAAGAGACCCAGTACTTC
CASSFSGTKETQYF
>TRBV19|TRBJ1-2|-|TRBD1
TGTGCCAGCAAAACCGGGACAGCTAACTATGGCTACACCTTC
CASKTGTANYGYTF
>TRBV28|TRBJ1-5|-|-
TGTGCCAGCAGTTCGGAATACCTCCAGCATTTT
CASSSEYLQHF
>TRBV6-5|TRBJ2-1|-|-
TGTGCCAGCAGTTTACGGGGCTCCTACAATGAGCAGTTCTTC
CASSLRGSYNEQFF
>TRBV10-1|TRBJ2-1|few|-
TGCGCCAGCAGCGATGCCTACAATGAGCAGTTCTTC
CASSDAYNEQFF
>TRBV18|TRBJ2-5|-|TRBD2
TGTGCCAGCTCACCGCAGGCGGGAGTAGAGACCCAGTACTTC
CASSPQAGVETQYF
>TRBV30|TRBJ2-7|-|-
TGTGCCTGGAGTGGGCGGCGGGGATACGAGCAGTACTTC
CAWSGRRGYEQYF
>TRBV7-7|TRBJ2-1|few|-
TGTGCCAGCAGCCCGGACAGAGAGTCTCCGCAGTTCTTC
CASSPDRESPQFF
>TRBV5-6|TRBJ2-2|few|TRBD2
TGTGCCAGCAGACTTAGCGGGAGACCCGGGGAGCTGTTTTTT
CASRLSGRPGELFF
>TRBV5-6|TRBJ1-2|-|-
TGTGCCAGCAGGGTTGCAACCGGTAACTATGGCTACACCTTC
CASRVATGNYGYTF
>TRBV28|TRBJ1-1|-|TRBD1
TGTGCCAGCAGCCTGGGACAGGGGGCGACTGCCACTGAAGCTTTCTTT
CASSLGQGATATEAFF
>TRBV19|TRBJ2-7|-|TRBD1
TGTGCCAGTAGTAAACAGGGGGGTTCCTACGAGCAGTACTTC
CASSKQGGSYEQYF
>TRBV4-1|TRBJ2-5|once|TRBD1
TGCGCCAGCAGCCCTAGGGGGCCCGGGACAAACGGGGAGACCCAGTACTTC
CASSPRGPGTNGETQYF
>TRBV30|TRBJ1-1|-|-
TGTGCCTGGAGTGTACGGGGGTTGAACACTGAAGCTTTCTTT
CAWSVRGLNTEAFF
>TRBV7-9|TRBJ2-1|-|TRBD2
TGTGCCAGCAGCCAAGGGACTAGCGGGAGCAGTGAGCAGTTCTTC
CASSQGTSGSSEQFF
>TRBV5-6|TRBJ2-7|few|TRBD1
TGTGCCAGGGGTAGGGACAGTTTTTACGAGCAGTACTTC
CARGRDSFYEQYF
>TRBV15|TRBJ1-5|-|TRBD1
TGTGCCACCAGCAGAGCCCAGGGGGACCCCCAGCATTTT
CATSRAQGDPQHF
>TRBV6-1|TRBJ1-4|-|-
TGTGCCAGCAGTGAAAGAGGCGCCTCAAGGGCTAATGAAAAACTGTTTTTT
CASSERGASRANEKLFF
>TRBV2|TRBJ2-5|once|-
TGTGCCAGCACGAAGAGGGTTGGGGGGACCCAGTACTTC
CASTKRVGGTQYF
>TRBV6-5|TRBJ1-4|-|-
TGTGCCAGCAGTCTGGGACGGGTGAATGAAAAACTGTTTTTT
CASSLGRVNEKLFF
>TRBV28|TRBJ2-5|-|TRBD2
TGTGCCAGCGGCGCTGAGGGACTAGCGGGAGTAAAGACCCAGTACTTC
CASGAEGLAGVKTQYF
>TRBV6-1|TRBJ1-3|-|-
TGTGCCAGCAGTGAACTTGGGTTCTCTGGAAACACCATATATTTT
CASSELGFSGNTIYF
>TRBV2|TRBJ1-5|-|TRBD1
TGTGCCAGCACTGGACAGGGAAGGTCGGAGCCCCAGCATTTT
CASTGQGRSEPQHF
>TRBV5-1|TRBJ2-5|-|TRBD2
TGCGCCAGCAGCTTGGTGGCGGGAGGGCCGATGGAGACCCAGTACTTC
CASSLVAGGPMETQYF
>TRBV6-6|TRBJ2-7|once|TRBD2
TGTGCCAGCAGTTACTGGGGGGGCGAGCAGTACTTC
CASSYWGGEQYF
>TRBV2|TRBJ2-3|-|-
TGTGCCAGCAGGGAGAACACAGATACGCAGTATTTT
CASRENTDTQYF
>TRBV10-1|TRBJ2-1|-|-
TGCGCCAGCAGTGGCCGGGCCAAGGGTGAGCAGTTCTTC
CASSGRAKGEQFF